The subject of this entry is one T cell receptor (beta chain). Sequencing used immunoSEQ multiplex PCR; TCRdb keeps in-frame clones, though not all of them. The sample carries hundreds of thousands of clones, approximately 86% recorded once. V lost 4 bases and J 5 bases, leaving 15 bases between the germline ends. This CDR3 has 14 amino acids. In germline, CDR1 is SGHDT, CDR2 YYEEEE. These data are taken from a study of blood T cell repertoires in COVID-19. The chain combines TRBV5-6 with TRBJ2-5, with D possibly matching TRBD2 (5 bases). The clonotype was recovered from an older woman with COVID-19, enrolled during active disease. What was sequenced was peripheral blood. The CDR3 spells CASSSFPGWETQYF. CDR3 DNA sequence: TGTGCCAGCAGCAGCTTTCCGGGATGGGAGACCCAGTACTTC.